This entry features one T cell receptor (beta chain) sequence. Antigen unknown. V was pared by 2 bases and J by 2 bases, with 6 bases between. This CDR3 contains 13 residues. CDR1 is ENHRY and CDR2 is SYGVKD in the germline V gene. This sample is part of a study of a mutant IDH1 vaccine in newly diagnosed glioma. Described time point: week 35, safety follow-up. In every dose of vaccine, 300 ug of mutant IDH1 20-mer peptide was given alongside topical imiquimod. Donor diagnoses consisted of new WHO grade 3 or 4 IDH1-mutant, ATRX-lost astrocytomas. The protocol was immunoSEQ multiplex PCR, while the TCRdb copy is restricted to in-frame clones and leaves out a portion. The table includes some 48,000 clones, 65% to 80% detected once.

The V gene is TRBV10-3, the J gene TRBJ1-2, with D maybe TRBD1 (5 bases). This TCR came from a man in his forties with glioma. The sample was PBMCs, taken from a glioma patient whose treatment included an IDH1 peptide vaccine. The CDR3 region has the DNA TGTGCCATCAGTGAGGGGGGGAACTATGGCTACACCTTC. Its protein is CAISEGGNYGYTF.